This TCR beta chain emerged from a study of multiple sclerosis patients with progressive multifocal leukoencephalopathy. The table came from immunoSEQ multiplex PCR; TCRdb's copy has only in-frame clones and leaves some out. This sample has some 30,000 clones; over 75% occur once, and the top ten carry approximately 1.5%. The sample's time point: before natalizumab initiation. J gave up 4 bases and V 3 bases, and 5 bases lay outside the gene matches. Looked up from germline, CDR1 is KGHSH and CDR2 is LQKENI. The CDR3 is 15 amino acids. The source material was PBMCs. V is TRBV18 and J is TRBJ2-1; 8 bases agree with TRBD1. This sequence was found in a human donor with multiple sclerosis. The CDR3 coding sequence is TGTGCCAGCTCACCGCCGGGACAGGATTACAATGAGCAGTTCTTC. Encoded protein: CASSPPGQDYNEQFF.